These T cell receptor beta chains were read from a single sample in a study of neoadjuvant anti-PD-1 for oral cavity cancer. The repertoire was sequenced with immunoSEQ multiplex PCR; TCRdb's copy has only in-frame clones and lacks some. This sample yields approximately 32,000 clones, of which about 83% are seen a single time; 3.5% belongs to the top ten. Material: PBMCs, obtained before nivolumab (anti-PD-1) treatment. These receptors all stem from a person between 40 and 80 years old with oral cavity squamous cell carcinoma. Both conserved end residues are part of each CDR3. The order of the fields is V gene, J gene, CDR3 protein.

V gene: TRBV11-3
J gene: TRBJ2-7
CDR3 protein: CASSWGVGYEQYF

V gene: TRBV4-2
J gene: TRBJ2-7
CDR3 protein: CASSQRQGSTYEQYF

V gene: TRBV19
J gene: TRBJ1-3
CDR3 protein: CASNSVSGNTIYF

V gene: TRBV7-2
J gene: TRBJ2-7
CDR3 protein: CASSFRQGAPWF

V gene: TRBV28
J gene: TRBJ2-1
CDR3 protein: CASSSMTRLNEQFF

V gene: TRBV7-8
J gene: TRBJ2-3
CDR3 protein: CASSFEARNTDTQYF

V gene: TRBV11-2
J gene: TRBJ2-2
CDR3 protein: CASSRRAGQGLYGTGELFF

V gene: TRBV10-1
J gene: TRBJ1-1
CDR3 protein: CASSESRENTEAFF

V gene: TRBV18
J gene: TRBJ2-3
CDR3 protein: CASSLSGDRTDTQYF

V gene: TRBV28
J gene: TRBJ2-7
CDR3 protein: CATRPSGRSGYEQYF

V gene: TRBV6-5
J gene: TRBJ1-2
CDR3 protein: CASSYSEGADYGYTF

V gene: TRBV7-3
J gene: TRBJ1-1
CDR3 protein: CASSLTGGEAFF

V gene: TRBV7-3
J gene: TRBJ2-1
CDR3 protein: CASSVGQGRVNEQFF

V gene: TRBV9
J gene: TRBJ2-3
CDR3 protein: CASSVRQGTNTDTQYF

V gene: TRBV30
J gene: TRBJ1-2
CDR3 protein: CAWSFRQGAGYTF

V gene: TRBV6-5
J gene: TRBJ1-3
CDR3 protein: CASSYSSGSGNTIYF

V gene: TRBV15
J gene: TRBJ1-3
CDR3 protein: CATSRDRGPEGNTIYF

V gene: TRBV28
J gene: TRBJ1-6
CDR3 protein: CASSSRGSYNSPLHF

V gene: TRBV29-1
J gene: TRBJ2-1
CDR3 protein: CSVTESSYNEQFF

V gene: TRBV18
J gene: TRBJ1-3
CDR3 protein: CASSRTDRGGNTIYF

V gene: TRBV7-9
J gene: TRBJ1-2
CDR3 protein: CASSSGAVSPRRGDGYTF

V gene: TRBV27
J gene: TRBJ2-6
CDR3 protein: CASRAGTGISGANVLTF

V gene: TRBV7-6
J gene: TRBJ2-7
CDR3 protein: CASSSFHGRWTYEQYF

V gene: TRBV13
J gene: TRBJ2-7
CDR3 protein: CASSFLAGESSYEQYF

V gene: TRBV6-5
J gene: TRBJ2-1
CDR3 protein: CASRRVQKTYNEQFF

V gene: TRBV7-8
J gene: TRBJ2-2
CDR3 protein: CASSRGLAGSGGELFF

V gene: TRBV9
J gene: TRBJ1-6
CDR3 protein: CASSVGQRLDNSPLHF

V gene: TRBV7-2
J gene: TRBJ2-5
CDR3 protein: CASSLVAGDGETQYF

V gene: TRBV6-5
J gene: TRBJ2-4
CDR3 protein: CASSRDPAAKNIQYF